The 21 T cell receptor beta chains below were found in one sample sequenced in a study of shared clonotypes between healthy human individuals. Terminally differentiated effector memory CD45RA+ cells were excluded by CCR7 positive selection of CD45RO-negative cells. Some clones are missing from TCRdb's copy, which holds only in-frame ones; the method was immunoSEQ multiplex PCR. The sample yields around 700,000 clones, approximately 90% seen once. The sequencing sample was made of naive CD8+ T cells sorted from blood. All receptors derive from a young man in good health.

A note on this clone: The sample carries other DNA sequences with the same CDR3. The CDR3 DNA follows: TGTGCCAGCAGCTGGACGGGAGCACGAACAGATACGCAGTATTTT. Its translation: CASSWTGARTDTQYF. V is TRBV7-3 and J is TRBJ2-3, with D perhaps matching TRBD2 (6 bases). This CDR3 has 15 residues. Germline CDR1 reads SGHTA; CDR2 reads FQGTGA. Trimming left V 4 bases short and J 3 bases short, with 14 bases between.

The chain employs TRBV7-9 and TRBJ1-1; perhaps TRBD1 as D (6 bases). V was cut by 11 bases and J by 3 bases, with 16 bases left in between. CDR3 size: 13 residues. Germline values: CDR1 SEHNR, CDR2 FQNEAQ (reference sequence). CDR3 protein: CASRGALDTEAFF. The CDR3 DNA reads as TGTGCCTCCCGGGGGGCTTTGGACACTGAAGCTTTCTTT.

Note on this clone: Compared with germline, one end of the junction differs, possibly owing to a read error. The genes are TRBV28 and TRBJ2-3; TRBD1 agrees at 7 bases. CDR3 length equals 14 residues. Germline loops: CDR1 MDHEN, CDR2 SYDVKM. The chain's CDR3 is CASSFRDSKDTQYF. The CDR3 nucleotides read TGTGCCAGCAGTTTCCGGGACAGCAAAGATACGCAGTATTTT.

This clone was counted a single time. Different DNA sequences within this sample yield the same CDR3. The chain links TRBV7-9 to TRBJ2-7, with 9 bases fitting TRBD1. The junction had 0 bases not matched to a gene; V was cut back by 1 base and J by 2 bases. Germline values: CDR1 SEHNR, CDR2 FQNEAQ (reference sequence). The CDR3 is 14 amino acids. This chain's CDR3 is CASSLGQGAYEQYF. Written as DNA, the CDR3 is TGTGCCAGCAGCTTAGGACAGGGGGCCTACGAGCAGTACTTC.

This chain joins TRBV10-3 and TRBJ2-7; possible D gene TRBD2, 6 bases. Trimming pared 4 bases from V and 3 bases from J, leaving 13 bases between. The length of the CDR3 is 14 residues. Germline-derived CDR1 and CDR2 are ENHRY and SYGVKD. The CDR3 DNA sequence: TGTGCCATCAGTGGTACAACTAGCAGCTACGAGCAGTACTTC. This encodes CAISGTTSSYEQYF.

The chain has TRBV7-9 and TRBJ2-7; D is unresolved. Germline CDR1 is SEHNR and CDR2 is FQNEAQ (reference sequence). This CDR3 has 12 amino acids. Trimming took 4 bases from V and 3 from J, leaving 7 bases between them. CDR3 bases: TGTGCCAGCAGCTCGTCCGACTACGAGCAGTACTTC. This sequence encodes CASSSSDYEQYF.

CDR3 region: CASSSPGGSNEQFF. CDR3 coding DNA: TGTGCCAGCAGCTCTCCGGGGGGATCCAATGAGCAGTTCTTC. The V and J genes are TRBV5-4 and TRBJ2-1, with 7 bases that match TRBD2. Trimming took 3 bases from V and 6 from J; bases not matched to a gene: 6. CDR1 is SGHNT and CDR2 is YYREEE in the germline V gene (reference sequence). The CDR3 spans 14 residues.

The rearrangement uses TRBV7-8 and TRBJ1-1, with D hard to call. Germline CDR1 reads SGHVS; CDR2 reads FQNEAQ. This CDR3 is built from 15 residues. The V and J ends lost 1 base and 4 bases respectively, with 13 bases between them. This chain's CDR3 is CASSLGFAGGTEAFF. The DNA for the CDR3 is TGTGCCAGCAGCTTAGGGTTCGCGGGCGGCACTGAAGCTTTCTTT.

The CDR3, as DNA: TGTGCCAGCAGCGTAGGGTTTAACGGGGTACGGGAAAAACTGTTTTTT. It encodes CASSVGFNGVREKLFF. The chain is built from TRBV9 and TRBJ1-4; D uncertain. V lost 0 bases, J lost 8 bases, and 17 bases lay in between. Per germline, CDR1 SGDLS and CDR2 YYNGEE. This CDR3 is 16 amino acids long.

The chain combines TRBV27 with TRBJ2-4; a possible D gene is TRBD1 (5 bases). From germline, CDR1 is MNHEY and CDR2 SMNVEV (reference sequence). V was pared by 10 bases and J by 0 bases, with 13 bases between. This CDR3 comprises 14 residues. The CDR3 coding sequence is TGTGCCACCCAGGACAAACTAGCCAAAAACATTCAGTACTTC. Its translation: CATQDKLAKNIQYF.

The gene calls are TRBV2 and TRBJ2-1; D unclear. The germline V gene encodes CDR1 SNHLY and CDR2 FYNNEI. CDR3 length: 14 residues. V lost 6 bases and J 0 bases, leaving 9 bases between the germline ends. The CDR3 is CASSGPGSYNEQFF. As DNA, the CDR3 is TGTGCCAGCAGCGGCCCTGGCTCCTACAATGAGCAGTTCTTC.

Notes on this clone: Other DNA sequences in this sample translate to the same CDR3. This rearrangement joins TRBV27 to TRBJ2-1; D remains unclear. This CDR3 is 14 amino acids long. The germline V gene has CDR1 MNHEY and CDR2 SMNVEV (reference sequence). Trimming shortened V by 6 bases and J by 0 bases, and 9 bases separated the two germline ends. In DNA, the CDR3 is TGTGCCAGCAGCCTAGGCAACTCCTACAATGAGCAGTTCTTC. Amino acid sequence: CASSLGNSYNEQFF.

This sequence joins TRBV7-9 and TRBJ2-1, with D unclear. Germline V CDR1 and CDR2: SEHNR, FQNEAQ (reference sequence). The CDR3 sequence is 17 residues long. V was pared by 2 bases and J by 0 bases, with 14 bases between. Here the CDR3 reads CASSLSSARVSYNEQFF. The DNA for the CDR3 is TGTGCCAGCAGCTTATCGTCTGCTCGGGTCTCCTACAATGAGCAGTTCTTC.

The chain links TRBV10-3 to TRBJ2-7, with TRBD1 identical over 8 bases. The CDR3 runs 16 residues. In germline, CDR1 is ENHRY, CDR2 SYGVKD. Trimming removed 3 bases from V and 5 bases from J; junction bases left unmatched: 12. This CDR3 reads CAISDRGGQGPNEQYF. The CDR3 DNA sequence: TGTGCCATCAGTGATCGGGGCGGACAGGGACCCAACGAGCAGTACTTC.

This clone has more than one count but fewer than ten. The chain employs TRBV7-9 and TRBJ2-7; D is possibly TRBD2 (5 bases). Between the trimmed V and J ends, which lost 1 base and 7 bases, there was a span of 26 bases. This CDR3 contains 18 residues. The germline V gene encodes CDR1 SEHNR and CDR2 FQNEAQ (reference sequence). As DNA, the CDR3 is TGTGCCAGCAGCTTAGGTCCCTTCGGAGAGGGCTTACAGTGGGAGCAGTACTTC. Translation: CASSLGPFGEGLQWEQYF.

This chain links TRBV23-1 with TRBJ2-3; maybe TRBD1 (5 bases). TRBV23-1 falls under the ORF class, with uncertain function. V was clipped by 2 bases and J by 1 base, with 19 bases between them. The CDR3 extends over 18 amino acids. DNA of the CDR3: TGCGCCAGCAGTCAACACCCAGTCCCCGCCAGGGGCACAGATACGCAGTATTTT. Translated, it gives CASSQHPVPARGTDTQYF.

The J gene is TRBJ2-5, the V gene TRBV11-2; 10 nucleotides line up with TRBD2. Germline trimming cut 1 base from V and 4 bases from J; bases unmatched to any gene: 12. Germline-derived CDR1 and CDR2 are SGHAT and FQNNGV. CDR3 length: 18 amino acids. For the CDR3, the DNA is TGTGCCAGCAGCTTAGGCACCCTAGCGGGAGTATTTCGAGAGACCCAGTACTTC. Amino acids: CASSLGTLAGVFRETQYF.

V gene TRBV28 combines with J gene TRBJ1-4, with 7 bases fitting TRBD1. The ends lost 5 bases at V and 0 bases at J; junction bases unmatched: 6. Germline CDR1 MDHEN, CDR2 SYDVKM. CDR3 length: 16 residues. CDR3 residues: CASSPGTAATNEKLFF. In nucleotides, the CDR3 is TGTGCCAGCAGTCCCGGGACAGCGGCAACTAATGAAAAACTGTTTTTT.

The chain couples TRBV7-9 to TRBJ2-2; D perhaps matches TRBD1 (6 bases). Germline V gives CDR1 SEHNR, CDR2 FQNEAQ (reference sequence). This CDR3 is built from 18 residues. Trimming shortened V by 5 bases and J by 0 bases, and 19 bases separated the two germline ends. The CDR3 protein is CASSMKRQAGTNTGELFF. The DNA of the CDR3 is TGTGCCAGCAGCATGAAAAGACAGGCCGGAACGAACACCGGGGAGCTGTTTTTT.

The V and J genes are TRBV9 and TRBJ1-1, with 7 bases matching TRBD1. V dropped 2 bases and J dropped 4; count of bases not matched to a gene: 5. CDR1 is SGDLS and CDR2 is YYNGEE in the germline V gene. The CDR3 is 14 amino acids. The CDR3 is CASSVDRVGTEAFF. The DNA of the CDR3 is TGTGCCAGCAGCGTCGACAGGGTGGGCACTGAAGCTTTCTTT. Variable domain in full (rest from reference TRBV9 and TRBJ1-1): DSGVTQTPKHLITATGQRVTLRCSPRSGDLSVYWYQQSLDQGLQFLIQYYNGEERAKGNILERFSAQQFPDLHSELNLSSLELGDSALYFCASSVDRVGTEAFFGQGTRLTVV.

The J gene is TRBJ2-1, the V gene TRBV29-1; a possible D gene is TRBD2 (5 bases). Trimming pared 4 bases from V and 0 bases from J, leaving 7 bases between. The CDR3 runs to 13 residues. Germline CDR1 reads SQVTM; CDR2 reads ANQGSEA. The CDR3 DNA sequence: TGCAGCGTTGGAGGGCCCTCCTACAATGAGCAGTTCTTC. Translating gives CSVGGPSYNEQFF.